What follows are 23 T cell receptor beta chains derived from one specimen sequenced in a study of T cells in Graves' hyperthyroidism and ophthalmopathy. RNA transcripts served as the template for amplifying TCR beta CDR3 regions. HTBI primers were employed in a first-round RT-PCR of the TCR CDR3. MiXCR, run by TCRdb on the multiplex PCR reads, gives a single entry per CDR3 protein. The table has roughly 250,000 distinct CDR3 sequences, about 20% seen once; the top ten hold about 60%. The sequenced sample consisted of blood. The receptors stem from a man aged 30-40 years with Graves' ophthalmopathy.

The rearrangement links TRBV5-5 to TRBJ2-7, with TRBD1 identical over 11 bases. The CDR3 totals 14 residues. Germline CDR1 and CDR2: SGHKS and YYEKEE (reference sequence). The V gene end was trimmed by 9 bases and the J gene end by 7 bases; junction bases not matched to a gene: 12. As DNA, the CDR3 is TGTGCCATCTTACCCGGGACAGGGGGAAGGGAGCAGTACTTC. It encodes CAILPGTGGREQYF.

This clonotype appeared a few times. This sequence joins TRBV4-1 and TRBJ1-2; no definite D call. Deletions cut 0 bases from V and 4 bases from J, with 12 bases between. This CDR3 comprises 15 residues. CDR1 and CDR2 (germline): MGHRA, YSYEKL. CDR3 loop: CASSQEGSRGYGYTF. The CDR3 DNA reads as TGCGCCAGCAGCCAAGAAGGGTCGCGGGGCTATGGCTACACCTTC.

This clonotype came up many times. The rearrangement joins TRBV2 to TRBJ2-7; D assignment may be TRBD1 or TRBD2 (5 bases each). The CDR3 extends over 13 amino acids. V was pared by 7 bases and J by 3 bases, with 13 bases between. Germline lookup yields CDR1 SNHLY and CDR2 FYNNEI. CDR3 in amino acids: CASTGSEYYEQYF. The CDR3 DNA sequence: TGTGCCAGCACAGGGAGTGAGTACTACGAGCAGTACTTC. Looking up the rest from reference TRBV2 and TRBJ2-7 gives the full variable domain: EPEVTQTPSHQVTQMGQEVILRCVPISNHLYFYWYRQILGQKVEFLVSFYNNEISEKSEIFDDQFSVERPDGSNFTLKIRSTKLEDSAMYFCASTGSEYYEQYFGPGTRLTVT.

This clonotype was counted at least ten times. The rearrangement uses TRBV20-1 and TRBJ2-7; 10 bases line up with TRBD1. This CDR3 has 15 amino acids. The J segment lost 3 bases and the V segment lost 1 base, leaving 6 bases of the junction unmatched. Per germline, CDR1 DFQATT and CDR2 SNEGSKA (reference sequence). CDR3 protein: CSARAPGQGGYEQYF. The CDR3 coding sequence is TGCAGTGCTAGAGCCCCCGGACAGGGGGGCTACGAGCAGTACTTC.

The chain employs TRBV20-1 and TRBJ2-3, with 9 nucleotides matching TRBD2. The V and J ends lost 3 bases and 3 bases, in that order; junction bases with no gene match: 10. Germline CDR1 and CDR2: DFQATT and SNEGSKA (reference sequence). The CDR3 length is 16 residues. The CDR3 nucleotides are TGCAGTGCTAGGTCGGCGAGCGGGGGGTTAACAGATACGCAGTATTTT. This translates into CSARSASGGLTDTQYF.

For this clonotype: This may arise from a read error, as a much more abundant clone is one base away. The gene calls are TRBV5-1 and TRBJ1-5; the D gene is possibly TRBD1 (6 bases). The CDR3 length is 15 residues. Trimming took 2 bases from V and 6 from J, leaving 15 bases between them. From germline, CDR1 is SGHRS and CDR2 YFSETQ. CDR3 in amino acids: CASSFSGAAGQPQHF. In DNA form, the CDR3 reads TGCGCCAGCAGCTTCTCGGGGGCGGCAGGTCAGCCCCAGCATTTT.

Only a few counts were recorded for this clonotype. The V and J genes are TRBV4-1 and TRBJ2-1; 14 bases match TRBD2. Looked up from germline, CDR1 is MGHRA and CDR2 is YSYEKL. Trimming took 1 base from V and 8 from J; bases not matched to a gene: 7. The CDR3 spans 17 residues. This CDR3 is CASSQGFGTSGSDEQFF. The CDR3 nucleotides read TGCGCCAGCAGCCAAGGGTTCGGGACTAGCGGGAGCGATGAGCAGTTCTTC.

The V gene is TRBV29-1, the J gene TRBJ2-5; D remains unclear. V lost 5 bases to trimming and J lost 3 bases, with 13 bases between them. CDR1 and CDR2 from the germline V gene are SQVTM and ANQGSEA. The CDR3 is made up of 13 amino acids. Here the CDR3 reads CSVLSGPKETQYF. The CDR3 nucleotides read TGCAGCGTTCTGTCCGGACCCAAAGAGACCCAGTACTTC.

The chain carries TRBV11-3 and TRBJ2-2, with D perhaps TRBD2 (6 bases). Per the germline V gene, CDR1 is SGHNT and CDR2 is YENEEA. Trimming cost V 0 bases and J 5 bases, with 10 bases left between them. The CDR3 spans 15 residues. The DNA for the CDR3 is TGTGCCAGCAGCTTAGAAGGGACTCTAACCGGGGAGCTGTTTTTT. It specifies CASSLEGTLTGELFF.

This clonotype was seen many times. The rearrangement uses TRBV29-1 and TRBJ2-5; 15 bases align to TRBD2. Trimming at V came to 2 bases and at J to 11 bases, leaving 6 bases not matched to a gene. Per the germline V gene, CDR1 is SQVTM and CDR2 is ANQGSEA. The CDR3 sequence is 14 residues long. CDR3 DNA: TGCAGCGTTGAAAAGGGACTAGCGGGAGGTAAACAGTACTTC. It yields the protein CSVEKGLAGGKQYF.

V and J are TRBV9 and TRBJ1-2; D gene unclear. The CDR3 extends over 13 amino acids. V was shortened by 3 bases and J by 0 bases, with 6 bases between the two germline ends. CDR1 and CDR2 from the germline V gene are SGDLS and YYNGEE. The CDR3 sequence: CASSAIANYGYTF. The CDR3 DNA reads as TGTGCCAGCAGCGCCATAGCTAACTATGGCTACACCTTC.

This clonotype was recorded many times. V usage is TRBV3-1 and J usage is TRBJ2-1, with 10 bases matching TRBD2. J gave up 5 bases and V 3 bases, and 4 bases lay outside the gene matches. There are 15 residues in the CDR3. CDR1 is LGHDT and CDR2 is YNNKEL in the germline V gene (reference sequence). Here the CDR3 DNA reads TGTGCCAGCAGCCACGCCGGACTAGCGGACAATGAGCAGTTCTTC. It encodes CASSHAGLADNEQFF.

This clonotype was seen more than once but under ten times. Here the CDR3 DNA reads TGTGCCAGCAGTTACTCGCCGCAGCAGTACGAGCAGTACTTC. Its protein is CASSYSPQQYEQYF. V is TRBV6-2 or TRBV6-3 and J is TRBJ2-7, with D hard to call. From germline, CDR1 is MNHEY and CDR2 SVGEGT. The CDR3 is 14 residues long. Deletions cut 0 bases from V and 4 bases from J, with 10 bases between.

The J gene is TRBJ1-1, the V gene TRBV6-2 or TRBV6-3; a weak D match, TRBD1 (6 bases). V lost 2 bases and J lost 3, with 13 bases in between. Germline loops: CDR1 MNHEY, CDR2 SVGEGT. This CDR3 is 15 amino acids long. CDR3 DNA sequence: TGTGCCAGCAGTTACCCAGGGGCGGGTCACACTGAAGCTTTCTTT. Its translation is CASSYPGAGHTEAFF.

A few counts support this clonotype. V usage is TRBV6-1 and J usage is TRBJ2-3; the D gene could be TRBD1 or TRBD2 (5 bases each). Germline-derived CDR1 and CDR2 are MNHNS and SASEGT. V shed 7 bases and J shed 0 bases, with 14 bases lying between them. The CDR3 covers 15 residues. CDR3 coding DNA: TGTGCCAGCACTCATCAGGGAGCTAGCACAGATACGCAGTATTTT. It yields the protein CASTHQGASTDTQYF.

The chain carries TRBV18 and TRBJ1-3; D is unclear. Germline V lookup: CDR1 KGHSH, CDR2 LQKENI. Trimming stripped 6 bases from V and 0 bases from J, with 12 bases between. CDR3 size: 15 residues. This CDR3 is CASSPAANSGNTIYF. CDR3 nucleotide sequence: TGTGCCAGCTCTCCAGCAGCGAACTCTGGAAACACCATATATTTT.

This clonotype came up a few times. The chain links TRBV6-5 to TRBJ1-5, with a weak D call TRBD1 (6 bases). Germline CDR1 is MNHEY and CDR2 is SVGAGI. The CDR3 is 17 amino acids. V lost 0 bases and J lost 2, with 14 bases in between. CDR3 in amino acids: CASSYSMGGRGNQPQHF. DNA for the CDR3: TGTGCCAGCAGTTACTCGATGGGGGGGCGCGGCAATCAGCCCCAGCATTTT.

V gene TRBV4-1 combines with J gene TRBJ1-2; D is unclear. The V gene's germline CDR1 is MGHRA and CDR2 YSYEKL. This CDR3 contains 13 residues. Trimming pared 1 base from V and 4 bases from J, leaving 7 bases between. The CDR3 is CASSQVASYGYTF. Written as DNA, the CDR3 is TGCGCCAGCAGCCAAGTGGCCAGCTATGGCTACACCTTC.

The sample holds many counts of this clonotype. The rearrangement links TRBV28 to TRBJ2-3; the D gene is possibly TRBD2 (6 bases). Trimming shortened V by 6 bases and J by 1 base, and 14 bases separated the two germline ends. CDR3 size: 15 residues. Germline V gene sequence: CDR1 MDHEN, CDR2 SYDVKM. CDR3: CASSYRDWGTDTQYF. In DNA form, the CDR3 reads TGTGCCAGCAGCTACCGGGACTGGGGCACAGATACGCAGTATTTT.

The CDR3 nucleotides are TGTGCCAGTAGTATAGATTCGTTTAGGCAAGAGACCCAGTACTTC. This sequence encodes CASSIDSFRQETQYF. This sequence joins TRBV19 and TRBJ2-5; D call uncertain. V lost 0 bases and J 2 bases, leaving 10 bases between the germline ends. This CDR3 is 15 amino acids long. Germline V CDR1 and CDR2: LNHDA, SQIVND (reference sequence).

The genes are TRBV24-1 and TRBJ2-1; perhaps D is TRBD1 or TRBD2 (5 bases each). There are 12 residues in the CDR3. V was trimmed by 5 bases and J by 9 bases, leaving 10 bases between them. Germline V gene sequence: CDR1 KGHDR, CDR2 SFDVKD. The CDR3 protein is CATSALGGEQFF. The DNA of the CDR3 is TGTGCCACCAGTGCCCTTGGGGGTGAGCAGTTCTTC.

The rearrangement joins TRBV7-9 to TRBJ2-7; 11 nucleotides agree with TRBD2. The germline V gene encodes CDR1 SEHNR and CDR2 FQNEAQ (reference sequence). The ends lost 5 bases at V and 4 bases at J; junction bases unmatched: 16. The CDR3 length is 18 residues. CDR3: CASSRAGTSGLRGYEQYF. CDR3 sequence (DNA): TGTGCCAGCAGCCGCGCCGGGACTAGCGGTTTGAGGGGGTACGAGCAGTACTTC.

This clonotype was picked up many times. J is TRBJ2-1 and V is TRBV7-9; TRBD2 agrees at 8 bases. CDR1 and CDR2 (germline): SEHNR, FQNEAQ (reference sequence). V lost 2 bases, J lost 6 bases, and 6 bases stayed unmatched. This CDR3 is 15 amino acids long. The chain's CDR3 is CASSLYREGLNEQFF. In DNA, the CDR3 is TGTGCCAGCAGCTTATATCGGGAGGGCCTCAATGAGCAGTTCTTC.